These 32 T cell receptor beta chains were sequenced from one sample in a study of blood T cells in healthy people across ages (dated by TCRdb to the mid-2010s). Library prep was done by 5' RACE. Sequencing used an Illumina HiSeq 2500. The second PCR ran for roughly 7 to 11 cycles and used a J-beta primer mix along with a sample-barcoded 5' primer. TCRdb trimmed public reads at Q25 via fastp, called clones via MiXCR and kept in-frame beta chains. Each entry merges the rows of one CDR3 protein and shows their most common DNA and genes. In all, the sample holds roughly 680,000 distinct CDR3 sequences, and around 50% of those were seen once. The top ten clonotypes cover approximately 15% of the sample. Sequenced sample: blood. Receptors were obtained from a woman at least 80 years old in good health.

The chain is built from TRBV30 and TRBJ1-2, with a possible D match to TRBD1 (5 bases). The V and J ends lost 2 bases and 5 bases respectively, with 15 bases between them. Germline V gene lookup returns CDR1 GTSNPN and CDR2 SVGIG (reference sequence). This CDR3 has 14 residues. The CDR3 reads CAWSSGTPTYGYTF. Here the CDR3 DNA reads TGTGCCTGGAGTTCCGGGACCCCAACTTATGGCTACACCTTC.

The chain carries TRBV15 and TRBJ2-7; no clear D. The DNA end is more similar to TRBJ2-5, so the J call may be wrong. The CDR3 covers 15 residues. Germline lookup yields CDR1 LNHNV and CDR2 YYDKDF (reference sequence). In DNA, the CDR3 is TGTGCCACCAGCAGAGATAAATGGAAGTCCGAGACCCAGTACTTC. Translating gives CATSRDKWKSETQYF.

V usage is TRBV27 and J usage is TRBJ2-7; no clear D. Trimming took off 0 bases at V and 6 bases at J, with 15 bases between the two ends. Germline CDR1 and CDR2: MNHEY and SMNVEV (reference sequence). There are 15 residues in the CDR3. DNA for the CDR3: TGTGCCAGCAGTTTATCAGGCCCCAGGCCCCTCGAGCAGTACTTC. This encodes CASSLSGPRPLEQYF.

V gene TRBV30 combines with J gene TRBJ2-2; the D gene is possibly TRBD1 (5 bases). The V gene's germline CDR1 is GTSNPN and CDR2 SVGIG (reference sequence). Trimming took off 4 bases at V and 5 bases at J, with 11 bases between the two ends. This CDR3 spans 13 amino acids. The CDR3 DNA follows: TGTGCCTGGAAGTCAGGGAAAACCGGGGAGCTGTTTTTT. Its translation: CAWKSGKTGELFF.

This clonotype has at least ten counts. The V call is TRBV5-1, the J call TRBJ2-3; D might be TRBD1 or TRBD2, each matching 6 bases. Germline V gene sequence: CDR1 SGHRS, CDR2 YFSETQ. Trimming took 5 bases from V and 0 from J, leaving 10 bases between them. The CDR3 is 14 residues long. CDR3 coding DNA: TGCGCCAGCAGTCCGGGGGCCAGCACAGATACGCAGTATTTT. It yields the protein CASSPGASTDTQYF.

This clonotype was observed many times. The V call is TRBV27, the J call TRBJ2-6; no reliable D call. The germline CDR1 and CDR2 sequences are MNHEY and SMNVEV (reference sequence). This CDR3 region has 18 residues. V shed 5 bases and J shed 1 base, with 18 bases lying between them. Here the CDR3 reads CASSPTNIRLSGANVLTF. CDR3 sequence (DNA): TGTGCCAGCAGTCCCACTAATATACGGTTGTCTGGGGCCAACGTCCTGACTTTC.

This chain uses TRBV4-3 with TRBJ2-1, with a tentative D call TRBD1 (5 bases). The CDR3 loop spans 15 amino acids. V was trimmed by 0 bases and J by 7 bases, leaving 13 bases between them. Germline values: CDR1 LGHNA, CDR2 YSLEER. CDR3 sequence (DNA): TGCGCCAGCAGCCAAGAACTGGCAGGGATAAATGAGCAGTTCTTC. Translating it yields CASSQELAGINEQFF.

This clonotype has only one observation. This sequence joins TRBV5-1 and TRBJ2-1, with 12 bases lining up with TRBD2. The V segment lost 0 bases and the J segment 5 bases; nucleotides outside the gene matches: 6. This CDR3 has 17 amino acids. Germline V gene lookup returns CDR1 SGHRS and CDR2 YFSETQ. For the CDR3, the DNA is TGCGCCAGCAGCTTGGCCCTAGCGGGGGGGCGGAACAATGAGCAGTTCTTC. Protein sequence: CASSLALAGGRNNEQFF.

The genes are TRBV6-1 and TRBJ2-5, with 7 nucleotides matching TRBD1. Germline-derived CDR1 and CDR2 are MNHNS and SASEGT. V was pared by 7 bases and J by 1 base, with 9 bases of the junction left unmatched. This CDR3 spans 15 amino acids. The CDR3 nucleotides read TGTGCCAGCAATTCAAACAGGGGCCGCCAAGAGACCCAGTACTTC. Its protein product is CASNSNRGRQETQYF.

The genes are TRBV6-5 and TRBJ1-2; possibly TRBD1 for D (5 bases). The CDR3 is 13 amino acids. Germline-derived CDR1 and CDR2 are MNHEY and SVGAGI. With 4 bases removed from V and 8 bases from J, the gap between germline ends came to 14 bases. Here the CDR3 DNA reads TGTGCCAGCAGTTCCCAGGGAGAGGACGGCTACACCTTC. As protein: CASSSQGEDGYTF.

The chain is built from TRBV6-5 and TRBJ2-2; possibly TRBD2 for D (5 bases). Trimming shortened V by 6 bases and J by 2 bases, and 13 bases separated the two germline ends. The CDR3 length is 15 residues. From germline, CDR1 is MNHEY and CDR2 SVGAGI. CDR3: CASSQLGPNTGELFF. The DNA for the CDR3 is TGTGCCAGCAGCCAACTAGGCCCAAACACCGGGGAGCTGTTTTTT.

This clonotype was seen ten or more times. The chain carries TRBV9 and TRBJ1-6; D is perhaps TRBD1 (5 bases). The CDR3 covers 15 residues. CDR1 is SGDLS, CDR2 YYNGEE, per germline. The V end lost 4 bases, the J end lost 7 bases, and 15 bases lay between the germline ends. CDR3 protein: CASSPSVGRNSPLHF. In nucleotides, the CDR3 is TGTGCCAGCAGCCCCTCGGTGGGGCGGAATTCACCCCTCCACTTT.

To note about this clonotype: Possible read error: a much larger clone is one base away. This CDR3 reads CACSLEGQSYEEQYF. The DNA for the CDR3 is TGCGCCTGCAGCTTGGAGGGACAGAGTTACGAGGAGCAGTACTTC. This chain uses TRBV5-1 with TRBJ2-5; D is possibly TRBD1 (7 bases). CDR3 length equals 15 residues. Per germline, CDR1 SGHRS and CDR2 YFSETQ. Drawing the rest from reference TRBV5-1 and TRBJ2-5, the complete variable domain is KAGVTQTPRYLIKTRGQQVTLSCSPISGHRSVSWYQQTPGQGLQFLFEYFSETQRNKGNFPGRFSGRQFSNSRSEMNVSTLELGDSALYLCACSLEGQSYEEQYFGPGTRLLVL.

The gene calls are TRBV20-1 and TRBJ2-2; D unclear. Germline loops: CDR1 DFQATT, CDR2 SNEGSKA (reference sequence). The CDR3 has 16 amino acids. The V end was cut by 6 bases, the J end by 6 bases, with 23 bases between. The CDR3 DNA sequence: TGCAGTGCCCGGTCATGGAATAGCTCTGTTTCCGGGGAGCTGTTTTTT. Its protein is CSARSWNSSVSGELFF.

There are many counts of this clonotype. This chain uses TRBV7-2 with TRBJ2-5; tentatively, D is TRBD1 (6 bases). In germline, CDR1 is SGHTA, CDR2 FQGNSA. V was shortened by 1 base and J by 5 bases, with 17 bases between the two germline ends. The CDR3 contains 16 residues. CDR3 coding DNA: TGTGCCAGCAGCTTAGAGGGGGTTCTCTGGTGGGAGACCCAGTACTTC. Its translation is CASSLEGVLWWETQYF.

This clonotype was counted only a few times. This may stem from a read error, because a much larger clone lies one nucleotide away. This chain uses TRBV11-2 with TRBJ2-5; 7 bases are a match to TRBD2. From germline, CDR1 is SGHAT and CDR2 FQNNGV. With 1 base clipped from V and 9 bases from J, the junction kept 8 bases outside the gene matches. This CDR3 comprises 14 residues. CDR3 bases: TGTGCCAGCAGCTTAGGGGGGGGTCAGCGGGCCCAGTACTTC. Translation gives CASSLGGGQRAQYF.

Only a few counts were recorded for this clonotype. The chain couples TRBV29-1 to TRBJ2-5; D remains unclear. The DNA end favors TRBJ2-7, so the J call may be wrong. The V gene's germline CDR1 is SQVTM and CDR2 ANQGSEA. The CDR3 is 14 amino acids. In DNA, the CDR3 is TGCAGCGTTGTGATGGGCTGGCGTTTGGACGAGCAGTACTTC. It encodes CSVVMGWRLDEQYF.

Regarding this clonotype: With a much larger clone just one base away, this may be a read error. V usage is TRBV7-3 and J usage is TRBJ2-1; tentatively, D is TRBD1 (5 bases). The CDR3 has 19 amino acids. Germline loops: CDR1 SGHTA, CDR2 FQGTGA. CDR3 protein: CASSPYALGVLSSYNGQFF. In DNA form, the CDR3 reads TGTGCCAGCAGCCCATACGCATTAGGGGTTTTAAGCTCCTACAATGGGCAGTTCTTC.

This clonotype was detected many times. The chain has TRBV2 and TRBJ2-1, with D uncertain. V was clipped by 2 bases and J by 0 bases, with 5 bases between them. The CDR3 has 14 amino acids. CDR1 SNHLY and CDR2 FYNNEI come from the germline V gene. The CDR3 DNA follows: TGTGCCAGCAGTGAACAGTCCTCCTACAATGAGCAGTTCTTC. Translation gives CASSEQSSYNEQFF.

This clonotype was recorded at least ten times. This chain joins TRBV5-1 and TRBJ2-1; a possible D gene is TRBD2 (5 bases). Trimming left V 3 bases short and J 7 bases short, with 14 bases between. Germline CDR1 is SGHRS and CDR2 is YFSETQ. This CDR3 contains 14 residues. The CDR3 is CASSSPQPGNEQFF. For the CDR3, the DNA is TGCGCCAGCAGCTCACCCCAACCGGGGAATGAGCAGTTCTTC. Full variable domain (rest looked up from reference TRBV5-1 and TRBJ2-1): KAGVTQTPRYLIKTRGQQVTLSCSPISGHRSVSWYQQTPGQGLQFLFEYFSETQRNKGNFPGRFSGRQFSNSRSEMNVSTLELGDSALYLCASSSPQPGNEQFFGPGTRLTVL.

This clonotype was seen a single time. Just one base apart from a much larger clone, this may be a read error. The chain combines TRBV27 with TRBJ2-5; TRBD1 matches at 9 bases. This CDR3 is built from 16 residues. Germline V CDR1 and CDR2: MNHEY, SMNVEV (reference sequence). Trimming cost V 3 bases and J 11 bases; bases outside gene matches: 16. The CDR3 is CASSLTGTGRSYKQYF. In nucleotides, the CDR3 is TGTGCCAGCAGTTTGACCGGGACAGGGAGATCCTACAAGCAGTACTTC.

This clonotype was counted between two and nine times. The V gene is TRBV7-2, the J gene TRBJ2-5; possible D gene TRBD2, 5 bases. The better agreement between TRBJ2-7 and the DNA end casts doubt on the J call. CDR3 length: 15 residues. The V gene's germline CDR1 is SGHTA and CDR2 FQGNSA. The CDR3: CASSNPGTRVIEQYF. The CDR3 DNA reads TGTGCCAGCAGTAACCCGGGAACAAGGGTTATCGAGCAGTACTTC.

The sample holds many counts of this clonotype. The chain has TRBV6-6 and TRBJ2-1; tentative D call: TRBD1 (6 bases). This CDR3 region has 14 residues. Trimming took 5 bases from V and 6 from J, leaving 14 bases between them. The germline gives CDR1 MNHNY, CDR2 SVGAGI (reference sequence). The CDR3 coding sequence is TGTGCCAGCAGTAAGACAGGAACAGGCAATGAGCAGTTCTTC. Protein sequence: CASSKTGTGNEQFF.

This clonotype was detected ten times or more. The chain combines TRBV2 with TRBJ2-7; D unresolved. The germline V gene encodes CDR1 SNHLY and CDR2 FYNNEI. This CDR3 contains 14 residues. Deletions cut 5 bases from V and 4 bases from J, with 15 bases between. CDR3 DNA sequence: TGTGCCAGCAGTCGGAAAAGAGAAGGATACGAGCAGTACTTC. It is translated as CASSRKREGYEQYF. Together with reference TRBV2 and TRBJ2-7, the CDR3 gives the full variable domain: EPEVTQTPSHQVTQMGQEVILRCVPISNHLYFYWYRQILGQKVEFLVSFYNNEISEKSEIFDDQFSVERPDGSNFTLKIRSTKLEDSAMYFCASSRKREGYEQYFGPGTRLTVT.

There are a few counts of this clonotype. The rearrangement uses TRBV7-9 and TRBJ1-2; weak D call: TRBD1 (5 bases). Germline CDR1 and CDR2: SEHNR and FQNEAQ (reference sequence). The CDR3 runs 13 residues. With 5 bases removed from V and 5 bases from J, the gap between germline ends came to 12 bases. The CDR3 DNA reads TGTGCCAGCAGCCCGGGGGTGGCTTATGGCTACACCTTC. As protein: CASSPGVAYGYTF.

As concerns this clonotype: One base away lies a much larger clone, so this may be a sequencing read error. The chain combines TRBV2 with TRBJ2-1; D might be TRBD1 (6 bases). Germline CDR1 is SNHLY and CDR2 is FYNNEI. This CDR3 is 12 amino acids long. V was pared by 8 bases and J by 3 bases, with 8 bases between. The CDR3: CASGGNYNEQFF. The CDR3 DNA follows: TGTGCCAGCGGGGGCAACTACAATGAGCAGTTCTTC.

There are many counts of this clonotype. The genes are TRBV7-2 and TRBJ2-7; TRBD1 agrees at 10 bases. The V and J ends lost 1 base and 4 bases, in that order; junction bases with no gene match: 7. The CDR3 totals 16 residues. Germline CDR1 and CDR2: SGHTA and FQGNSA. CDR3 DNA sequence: TGTGCCAGCAGCTTAGTGTCGACAGGGGGCCCATACGAGCAGTACTTC. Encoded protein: CASSLVSTGGPYEQYF. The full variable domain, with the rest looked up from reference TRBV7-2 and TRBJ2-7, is GAGVSQSPSNKVTEKGKDVELRCDPISGHTALYWYRQSLGQGLEFLIYFQGNSAPDKSGLPSDRFSAERTGGSVSTLTIQRTQQEDSAVYLCASSLVSTGGPYEQYFGPGTRLTVT.

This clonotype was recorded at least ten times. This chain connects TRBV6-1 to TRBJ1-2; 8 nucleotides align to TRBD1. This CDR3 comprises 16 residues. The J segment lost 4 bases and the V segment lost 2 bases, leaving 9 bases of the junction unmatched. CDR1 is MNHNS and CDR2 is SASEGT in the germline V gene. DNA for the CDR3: TGTGCCAGCAGTGAAATGATTACAGGGGGGACCTATGGCTACACCTTC. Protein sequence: CASSEMITGGTYGYTF.

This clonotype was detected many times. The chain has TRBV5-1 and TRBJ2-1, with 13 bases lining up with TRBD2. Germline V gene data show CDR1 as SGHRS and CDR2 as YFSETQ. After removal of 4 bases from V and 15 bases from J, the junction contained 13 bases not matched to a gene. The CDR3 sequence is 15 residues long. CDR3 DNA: TGCGCCAGCAGCCTCGGACTAGCGGGAGTTGCTATAGGGTTCTTC. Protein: CASSLGLAGVAIGFF.

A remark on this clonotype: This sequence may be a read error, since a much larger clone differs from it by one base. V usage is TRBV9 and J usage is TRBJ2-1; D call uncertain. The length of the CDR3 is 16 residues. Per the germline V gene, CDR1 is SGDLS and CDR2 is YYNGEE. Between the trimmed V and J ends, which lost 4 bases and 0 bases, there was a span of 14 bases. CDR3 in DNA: TGTGCCAGCAGCACACTACATGAGAGCTCCTACAATGAGCAGTTCTTC. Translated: CASSTLHESSYNEQFF.

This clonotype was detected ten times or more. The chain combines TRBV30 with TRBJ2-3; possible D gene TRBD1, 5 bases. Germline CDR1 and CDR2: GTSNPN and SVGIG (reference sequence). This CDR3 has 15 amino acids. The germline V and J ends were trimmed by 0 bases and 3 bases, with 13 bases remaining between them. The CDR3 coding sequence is TGTGCCTGGAGTGTAAAGGGGAAGGGTACAGATACGCAGTATTTT. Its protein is CAWSVKGKGTDTQYF.

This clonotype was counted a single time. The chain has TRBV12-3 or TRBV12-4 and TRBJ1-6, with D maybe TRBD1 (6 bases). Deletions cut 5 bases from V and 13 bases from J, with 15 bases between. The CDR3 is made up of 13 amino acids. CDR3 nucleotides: TGTGCCAGCAGTGCGACAGGTCTGGAGCCCCTCCACTTT. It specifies CASSATGLEPLHF.